The rows below give T cell receptor beta chains drawn from one sample of a study of cytomegalovirus exposure and HLA in healthy donors. Assay used: immunoSEQ multiplex PCR; TCRdb lists only in-frame clones, some missing. The table includes about 180,000 clones, 85% detected once. Sequencing was performed on PBMCs. Every receptor here comes from a man younger than 35 in good health and CMV-seropositive. Both conserved end residues are part of each CDR3. A D gene is named only where the DNA matches it firmly. The listing skips clone size in some rows; elsewhere it reads once, few, many or a size class.

CDR3 DNA,CDR3 protein,D gene,J gene,V gene,clone size
TGTGCCTGGGGGCTAGGACAGTACTCTGGGGAGACCCAGTACTTC,CAWGLGQYSGETQYF,.,TRBJ2-5,TRBV30,.
TGCGCCAGCAGCCAACCAATGGGAGGAAACGATCAGAATGAGCAGTTCTTC,CASSQPMGGNDQNEQFF,.,TRBJ2-1,TRBV4-1,.
TGTGCCAGCAGCCCCGGGTCCACGAGGGGCTACACCTTC,CASSPGSTRGYTF,.,TRBJ1-2,TRBV5-6,many
TGTGCCAGCAGCGCGGGACAGGGATGGGAGACCCAGTACTTC,CASSAGQGWETQYF,TRBD1,TRBJ2-5,TRBV5-8,.
TGCGCCAGCAGCCTGACAGTTAGTACTACGAGGGAGCAGTACTTC,CASSLTVSTTREQYF,.,TRBJ2-7,TRBV5-1,.
TGTGCCAGTACTAAAGGGGACAGTAGGATTGCTCAGCCCCAGCATTTT,CASTKGDSRIAQPQHF,TRBD1,TRBJ1-5,TRBV19,few
TGTGCCAGTACCCCTGCGGGCAATCAGCCCCAGCATTTT,CASTPAGNQPQHF,.,TRBJ1-5,TRBV19,.
TGTGCCAGCAGTGCCGGGACATTCCACAATGAGCAGTTCTTC,CASSAGTFHNEQFF,.,TRBJ2-1,TRBV28,.
TGTGCCAGCAGCCTAGGACAGTTCGCGAACACCGGGGAGCTGTTTTTT,CASSLGQFANTGELFF,.,TRBJ2-2,TRBV27,once
TGTGCCAGCAGTACAAACACCGGGACAGGGTACTCCTTCTATGGCTACACCTTC,CASSTNTGTGYSFYGYTF,TRBD1,TRBJ1-2,TRBV27,.
TGTGCCAGCAGCTTGCGTGGGACTAGCGGGCCGCAAGAGACCCAGTACTTC,CASSLRGTSGPQETQYF,TRBD2,TRBJ2-5,TRBV5-5,.
TGTGCCAGCAGCGCCGGGACAGGGGGCATTATCGGTCAGCCCCAGCATTTT,CASSAGTGGIIGQPQHF,TRBD1,TRBJ1-5,TRBV28,.
TGTGCCAGCTCCTCCACCGTACGGGAGAGGTACAATGAGCAGTTCTTC,CASSSTVRERYNEQFF,.,TRBJ2-1,TRBV18,.
TGCGCCAGCAGATCTCGGTGGTCGGGTGAGCAGTTCTTC,CASRSRWSGEQFF,.,TRBJ2-1,TRBV5-1,.
TGTGCCAGCTCCCCTGGACAGACTTCTGGAAACACCATATATTTT,CASSPGQTSGNTIYF,.,TRBJ1-3,TRBV2,.
TGTGCCAGCAGTTCTCCCGTCAGGGGCGAAAACATTCAGTACTTC,CASSSPVRGENIQYF,.,TRBJ2-4,TRBV27,.
TGCAGTGCGCCAGGGTACGGCTACACCTTC,CSAPGYGYTF,.,TRBJ1-2,TRBV20-1,once
TGTGCCAGCAGGGAGGGCAATCAGCCCCAGCATTTT,CASREGNQPQHF,.,TRBJ1-5,TRBV28,.
TGCGCCAGCAGCTATGAAACTATCCGCGGGAGAGGCGGGGATACGCAGTATTTT,CASSYETIRGRGGDTQYF,TRBD2,TRBJ2-3,TRBV5-1,.
TGTGCCAGCAGTTACTCGGGGGGGGGCGGCACTGAAGCTTTCTTT,CASSYSGGGGTEAFF,.,TRBJ1-1,TRBV6-6,.
TGTGCCAGCAGCCACACGAGTGACAGGGAAGAAGCTTTCTTT,CASSHTSDREEAFF,TRBD1,TRBJ1-1,TRBV7-6,.
TGTGCCAGCAGCTCTTTTAGCTCCTACAATGAGCAGTTCTTC,CASSSFSSYNEQFF,.,TRBJ2-1,TRBV7-9,.
TGTGCCAGCAGCCCTGGACAGAGTAATTCACCCCTCCACTTT,CASSPGQSNSPLHF,.,TRBJ1-6,TRBV27,.
TGTGCCAGCAGTTTCGGGGTCAGCTCCTACGAGCAGTACTTC,CASSFGVSSYEQYF,.,TRBJ2-7,TRBV27,.
TGTGCCAGCAGTGGACATCTTAATGAAAAACTGTTTTTT,CASSGHLNEKLFF,.,TRBJ1-4,TRBV6-6,.
TGTGCCTGGAGTGGATCGACAGGGTTGTATTCACCCCTCCACTTT,CAWSGSTGLYSPLHF,TRBD1,TRBJ1-6,TRBV30,.
TGCAGCGTTGAAAGTGAATCTGGCGGGGAGACCCAGTACTTC,CSVESESGGETQYF,.,TRBJ2-5,TRBV29-1,.
TGTGCCAGCAGTCCTCAGGGGGCGCGAGGTAATGAGCAGTTCTTC,CASSPQGARGNEQFF,TRBD1,TRBJ2-1,TRBV2,.
TGTGCCAGCAGCTTAGGGGGAGCGGGAGTGGTGGAAGAGACCCAGTACTTC,CASSLGGAGVVEETQYF,TRBD2,TRBJ2-5,TRBV11-1,once
TGTGCCAGCAGCACTATTTTAGTAGGTGAAGCTTTCTTT,CASSTILVGEAFF,.,TRBJ1-1,TRBV7-8,.
TGTGCCTGGAACTCTGGCAGGGGGGAACCAGGCACAGATACGCAGTATTTT,CAWNSGRGEPGTDTQYF,.,TRBJ2-3,TRBV30,few
TGTGCCAGCAGCCGATATAGCGGGAGGGAGGACGGGGAGCTGTTTTTT,CASSRYSGREDGELFF,TRBD2,TRBJ2-2,TRBV7-8,.
TGTGCCAGCAGCTTAGGGGGGGGCGCTCATGTATTGAACTATGGCTACACCTTC,CASSLGGGAHVLNYGYTF,.,TRBJ1-2,TRBV7-9,.
TGTGCCAGCTTAAACTCGAGGGGCTACACCTTC,CASLNSRGYTF,.,TRBJ1-2,TRBV6-5,.
TGTGCCAGCAGAGAGCAGGGGGATCTTGTGGGCTACACCTTC,CASREQGDLVGYTF,TRBD1,TRBJ1-2,TRBV28,.
TGTGCCAGCAGTTTAAATTCTGGAGGAAAACTGTTTTTT,CASSLNSGGKLFF,.,TRBJ1-4,TRBV27,.
TGTGCCAGCAGCACTTCACTTCAAGAACAGGGCCACCTCGGGGGCTACACCTTC,CASSTSLQEQGHLGGYTF,.,TRBJ1-2,TRBV11-2,.
TGTGCCAGCAGCCCCGGGACAGGGCTGGGGGAAAAACTGTTTTTT,CASSPGTGLGEKLFF,TRBD1,TRBJ1-4,TRBV7-2,.
TGTGCCAGCAGTGGTGGACAGGGGTGGAGCAATCAGCCCCAGCATTTT,CASSGGQGWSNQPQHF,TRBD1,TRBJ1-5,TRBV2,few
TGTGCCTGGAGTGAGGGGGCTGTGGACATTCAGTACTTC,CAWSEGAVDIQYF,TRBD1,TRBJ2-4,TRBV30,.
TGCGCCAGCAGCTTGACAGGGAGCACTGAAGCTTTCTTT,CASSLTGSTEAFF,.,TRBJ1-1,TRBV5-1,.
TGCGCCAGCAGCCGAGGGGGGACCCAGTACTTC,CASSRGGTQYF,.,TRBJ2-5,TRBV4-1,.
TGTGCCAGCAGTTTATGGAGATCGGACAGGGGAGGGGATGGCTACACCTTC,CASSLWRSDRGGDGYTF,TRBD1,TRBJ1-2,TRBV28,.
TGCAGCGTTGAACAGGGGAGGAACACTGAAGCTTTCTTT,CSVEQGRNTEAFF,.,TRBJ1-1,TRBV29-1,.
TGTGCCAGCAGCTTAGATCAGGGGATTAACTATGGCTACACCTTC,CASSLDQGINYGYTF,.,TRBJ1-2,TRBV7-2,once